This note documents a single TCR beta chain sequence. Recruitment covered over 20 US areas and drew participants whose ages spanned roughly 18 to 100 years. These data come from a study of blood T cell repertoires in COVID-19. Background on the study: The United States, Italy and Spain were the sources of the acute and convalescent COVID-19 samples. Sources were T cells, B-cell-depleted T cells, or PBMCs; the material itself was cDNA or gDNA.

Per the study methods: Reference gene primer amplification gave nucleated cell count estimates. Method: immunoSEQ multiplex PCR; TCRdb's copy keeps in-frame clones and lacks some. V and J calls and clone size are as listed in that table; D and trimming were resolved from the DNA. The data contain roughly 360,000 clones, roughly 90% of them singletons. The germline V and J ends were trimmed by 6 bases and 8 bases, with 16 bases remaining between them. The CDR3 is 13 amino acids. Sequenced material: PBMCs or T cells enriched from blood (not recorded which). This TCR was sampled from a woman between 25 and 40 years old with acute COVID-19. The chain couples TRBV12-3 or TRBV12-4 to TRBJ1-2, with D uncertain. CDR3 in DNA: TGTGCCAGCAGCCGAATGGTGGCCTCGGGCTACACCTTC. This gives the protein CASSRMVASGYTF.